This TCR beta chain was obtained from a study of OX40 agonist ivuxolimab in advanced cancers. Whole-study context: Averaging about 60 years in age, with a range of 23 to 79, the cohort was 65% to 90% male. Study results and caveats: On average, a greater number of expanded clones characterised CD8+ T cells relative to CD4+. Dose levels from 0.1 to 3.0 mg/kg saw CD4+ and CD8+ blood T cells expand clonally by week 6.

Sequencing used immunoSEQ multiplex PCR; TCRdb keeps in-frame clones, though not all of them. The profile shows around 86,000 clones, around 93% of them singletons. Autoimmune disease history or systemic immunosuppression was exclusionary. About this clone: Its antigen remains unidentified.

Germline CDR1 PRHDT, CDR2 FYEKMQ (reference sequence). This CDR3 is 14 amino acids long. V gave up 3 bases and J gave up 5 bases; unmatched junction bases: 3. Sample: CD4+ or CD8+ T cells sorted from blood, taken in a trial of the OX40 agonist ivuxolimab. The genes are TRBV13 and TRBJ2-1; 8 nucleotides align to TRBD2. The sequence derives from an adult with an advanced solid tumor such as melanoma, head and neck, liver or kidney cancer. The CDR3 sequence: CASSFLAGNNEQFF. The CDR3 DNA is TGTGCCAGCAGCTTCTTAGCGGGAAACAATGAGCAGTTCTTC.